Listed below are T cell receptor beta chains from one sample, sequenced in a study of T-cell memory formation after mild COVID-19. TCRdb re-derived calls from the 5' RACE reads in MiXCR, one entry per CDR3 protein. The sample carries around 390,000 distinct CDR3 sequences, 16% recorded once. Sequences were obtained from PBMCs or a T cell subset sorted from them (not recorded which). The source is a man between 18 and 29 years old who had mild COVID-19 (a few samples of this study predate the infection). Cell type and time point are not known. Both conserved end residues are trimmed from each CDR3. Fields, in order: V gene, J gene, CDR3 protein.

TRBV10-1	TRBJ2-1	ASSEFLADEQF
TRBV6-2/TRBV6-3	TRBJ1-5	ASSNRRDRTNQPQH
TRBV4-1	TRBJ2-7	ASSLRTGAFEQY
TRBV6-2/TRBV6-3	TRBJ2-2	ASSGPLTGELF
TRBV6-5	TRBJ1-2	ASSRDREPYGYT
TRBV10-3	TRBJ1-1	AISESSGGHTEAF
TRBV7-2	TRBJ1-3	ASSVYYGNTIY
TRBV3-1	TRBJ2-5	ASSQETSGDQETQY
TRBV6-6	TRBJ2-7	ASASGAYEQY
TRBV15	TRBJ2-7	ATSRGGSNYEQY
TRBV7-9	TRBJ2-3	ASSRDATDTQY
TRBV6-5	TRBJ1-1	ASSRRRDTEAF
TRBV7-9	TRBJ2-7	ASSLRDLYEQY
TRBV4-1	TRBJ1-1	ASSQDGAGTEAF
TRBV11-2	TRBJ2-5	ASSRVTRGEETQY
TRBV4-2	TRBJ1-2	ASSQEGGGQGSGYT
TRBV7-9	TRBJ1-5	ASSRLDSNQPQH
TRBV7-9	TRBJ2-1	ASRQFSNEQF
TRBV4-3	TRBJ1-2	ASSQGGSPC
TRBV7-2	TRBJ2-3	ASSLNSGASDTQY
TRBV27	TRBJ1-1	ASRATGRNTEAF
TRBV20-1	TRBJ1-6	SASRGDFNSPLH
TRBV6-1	TRBJ1-5	ASKSNRVSNQPQH
TRBV4-3	TRBJ2-4	ASSPEPQGGKNIQY
TRBV7-2	TRBJ2-4	ASSASAKNIQY
TRBV20-1	TRBJ1-5	SARRDSVNHQPQH
TRBV6-2/TRBV6-3	TRBJ1-1	ASSYSTGLITEAF
TRBV7-3	TRBJ1-1	ASSFTGSDTEAF
TRBV12-3/TRBV12-4	TRBJ1-2	ASSTQQGAGYGYT
TRBV7-9	TRBJ1-1	ASNPAGGQFTEAF
TRBV21-1	TRBJ2-5	ASSKARGAVNQETQY
TRBV7-2	TRBJ2-3	ASSSLVGGYTQY
TRBV7-3	TRBJ2-5	ASSFSAGEETQY
TRBV7-2	TRBJ2-7	ATTSRGTYEQY
TRBV9	TRBJ1-5	ASSVGRDQPQH
TRBV7-2	TRBJ2-5	ASSRDDGTQY
TRBV7-2	TRBJ1-5	ASSLGSYSNQPQH
TRBV7-2	TRBJ1-2	ASSLPGTGLRGYT
TRBV10-3	TRBJ1-2	AIAGQGGGYT
TRBV7-2	TRBJ2-5	ASTLAAVRAQETQY
TRBV5-1	TRBJ2-1	ASSLSLAGGANEQF
TRBV9	TRBJ1-6	ASSVAATRYNSPLH
TRBV7-2	TRBJ2-5	ASSFTSGGKETQY
TRBV6-5	TRBJ2-5	ASSPTVPGYQETQY
TRBV12-3/TRBV12-4	TRBJ2-2	ASSWGTGDTGELF
TRBV11-2	TRBJ2-3	ASSFLAGARTDTQY
TRBV30	TRBJ1-2	AGGGGNYGYT
TRBV7-2	TRBJ2-7	ASRGGREQY
TRBV5-1	TRBJ2-2	ASSLALAATGELF
TRBV7-7	TRBJ2-2	ASSLTGGPYTGELF
TRBV20-1	TRBJ2-3	SGPSTDTQY
TRBV6-5	TRBJ1-3	ASSYAGSSGNTIY